The rows below give T cell receptor beta chains drawn from one sample of a study of beta chain features in type 1 diabetes. The table came from immunoSEQ multiplex PCR; TCRdb's copy has only in-frame clones and leaves some out. In the table there are roughly 250,000 clones, more than 9% of which are singletons. Input material: naive CD4+ T cells from blood. Receptors were obtained from a woman aged 18-29 years in good health. Both conserved end residues are part of each CDR3. Each record gives: V gene, clone size, J gene, CDR3 protein. The size entry is marked missing in some rows and otherwise reads once, few, many or a size class.

>TRBV5-1|few|TRBJ1-1
CASSLTGSNTEAFF
>TRBV5-1|few|TRBJ2-7
CASSLAGRDYEQYF
>TRBV29-1|many|TRBJ2-1
CSVEPGQGTAWQFF
>TRBV5-1|.|TRBJ2-3
CASSFGQDSATQYF
>TRBV5-1|few|TRBJ2-7
CASSFGTTLGESSYEQYF
>TRBV7-9|few|TRBJ2-3
CASSSGTSGGFSTDTQYF
>TRBV18|.|TRBJ2-3
CASSPPGQRKDTQYF
>TRBV27|few|TRBJ2-1
CATTRGAGAYNEQFF
>TRBV29-1|few|TRBJ1-3
CSSSGGPGNTIYF
>TRBV9|few|TRBJ2-1
CASSLLGATEQFF
>TRBV14|once|TRBJ1-1
CASSRRTGGRNTEAFF
>TRBV30|few|TRBJ2-2
CAWRASNTGELFF
>TRBV7-2|few|TRBJ1-2
CASSLAGTGSGYTF
>TRBV29-1|few|TRBJ2-1
CSVEPPDRVDEQFF
>TRBV10-3|once|TRBJ1-5
CAIRGGGNQPQHF
>TRBV30|.|TRBJ2-5
CAWSVPSGEGETQYF
>TRBV11-1|few|TRBJ2-7
CASSLGRYYEGTTWEQYF
>TRBV5-1|.|TRBJ2-5
CASSFGTGKETQYF
>TRBV7-2|.|TRBJ2-2
CASSWRDFTGELFF
>TRBV10-3|few|TRBJ2-7
CAISDQRRGPTYEQYF
>TRBV6-6|few|TRBJ1-2
CASRIGQGYGYTF